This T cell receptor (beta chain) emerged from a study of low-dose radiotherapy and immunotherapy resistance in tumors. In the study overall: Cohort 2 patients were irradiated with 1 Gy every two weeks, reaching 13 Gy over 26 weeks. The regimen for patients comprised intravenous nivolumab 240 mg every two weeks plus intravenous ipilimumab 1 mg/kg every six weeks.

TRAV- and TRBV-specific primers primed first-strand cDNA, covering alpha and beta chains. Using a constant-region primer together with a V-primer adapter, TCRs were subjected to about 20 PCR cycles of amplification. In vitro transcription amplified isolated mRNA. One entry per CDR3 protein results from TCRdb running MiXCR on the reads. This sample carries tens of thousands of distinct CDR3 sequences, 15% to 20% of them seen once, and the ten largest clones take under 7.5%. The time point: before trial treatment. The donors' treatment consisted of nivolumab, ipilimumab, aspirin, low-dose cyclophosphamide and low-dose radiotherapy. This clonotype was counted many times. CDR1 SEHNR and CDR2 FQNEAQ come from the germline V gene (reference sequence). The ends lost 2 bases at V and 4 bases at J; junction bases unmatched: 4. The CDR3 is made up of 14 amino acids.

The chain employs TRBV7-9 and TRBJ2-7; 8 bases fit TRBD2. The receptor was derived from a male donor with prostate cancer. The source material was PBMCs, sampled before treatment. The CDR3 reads CASSLWGLGYEQYF. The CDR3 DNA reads TGTGCCAGCAGCTTATGGGGACTAGGGTACGAGCAGTACTTC.